This T cell receptor (beta chain) was profiled in a study of beta chain features in type 1 diabetes. The CDR3 extends over 16 amino acids. Germline V gene sequence: CDR1 MNHEY, CDR2 SMNVEV (reference sequence). V was cut by 7 bases and J by 1 base, with 19 bases left in between. Isolated RNA was reverse transcribed in full, so expressed TCRB transcripts were sequenced. Naive, central memory and regulatory T cell samples averaged around 3.5 million immunoSEQ reads each. The protocol was immunoSEQ multiplex PCR, while the TCRdb copy is restricted to in-frame clones and leaves out a portion. The profile shows roughly 290,000 clones, about 8.5% of them singletons. In its sample, this clone was seen a few times. Its antigen is as yet unknown. Overall study findings and caveats: Comparison showed that naive, central memory and Treg TCRB repertoires appeared more similar among patients than among healthy donors. Here, the possible influence of HLA type (on TCRB rearrangement) remained unresolved.

The gene calls are TRBV27 and TRBJ1-1, with a weak D call TRBD1 (5 bases). Sequencing was performed on central memory CD4+ T cells from blood. The receptor's source is a woman younger than 35 in good health. The CDR3 region is CASKSNPGGANTEAFF. CDR3 DNA: TGTGCCAGCAAATCGAATCCAGGTGGGGCGAACACTGAAGCTTTCTTT.